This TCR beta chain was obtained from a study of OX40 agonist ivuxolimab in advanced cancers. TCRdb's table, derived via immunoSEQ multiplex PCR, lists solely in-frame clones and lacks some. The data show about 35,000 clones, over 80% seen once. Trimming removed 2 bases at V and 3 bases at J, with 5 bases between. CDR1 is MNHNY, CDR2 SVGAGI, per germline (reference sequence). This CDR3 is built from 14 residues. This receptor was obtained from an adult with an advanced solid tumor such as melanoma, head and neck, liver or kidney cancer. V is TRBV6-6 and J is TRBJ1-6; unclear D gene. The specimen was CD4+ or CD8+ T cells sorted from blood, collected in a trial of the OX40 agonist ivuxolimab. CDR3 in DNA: TGTGCCAGCAGTTACGCCGGCTATAATTCACCCCTCCACTTT. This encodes CASSYAGYNSPLHF.